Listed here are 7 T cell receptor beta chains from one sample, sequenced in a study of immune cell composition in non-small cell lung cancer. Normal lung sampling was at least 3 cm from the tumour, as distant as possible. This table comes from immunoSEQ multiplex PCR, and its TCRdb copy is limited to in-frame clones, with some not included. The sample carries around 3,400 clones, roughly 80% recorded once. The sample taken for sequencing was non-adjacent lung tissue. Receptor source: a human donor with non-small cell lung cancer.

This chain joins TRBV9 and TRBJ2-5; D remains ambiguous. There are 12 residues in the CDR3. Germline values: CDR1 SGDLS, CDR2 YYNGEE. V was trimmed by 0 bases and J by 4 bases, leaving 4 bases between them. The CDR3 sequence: CASSVVGETQYF. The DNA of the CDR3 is TGTGCCAGCAGCGTAGTCGGAGAGACCCAGTACTTC.

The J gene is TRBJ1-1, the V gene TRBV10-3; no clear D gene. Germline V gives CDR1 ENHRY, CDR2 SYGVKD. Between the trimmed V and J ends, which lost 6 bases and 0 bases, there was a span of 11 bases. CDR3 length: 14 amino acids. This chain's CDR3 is CAIREQILNTEAFF. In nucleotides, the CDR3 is TGTGCCATCAGAGAACAGATTCTGAACACTGAAGCTTTCTTT.

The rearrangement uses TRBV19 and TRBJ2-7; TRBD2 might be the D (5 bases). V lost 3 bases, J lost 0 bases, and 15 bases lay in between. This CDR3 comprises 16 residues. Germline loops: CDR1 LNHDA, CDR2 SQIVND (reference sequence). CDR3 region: CASSMSGGRSSYEQYF. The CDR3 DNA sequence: TGTGCCAGTAGTATGAGTGGAGGCAGGTCCTCCTACGAGCAGTACTTC. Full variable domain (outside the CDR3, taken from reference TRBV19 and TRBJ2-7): DGGITQSPKYLFRKEGQNVTLSCEQNLNHDAMYWYRQDPGQGLRLIYYSQIVNDFQKGDIAEGYSVSREKKESFPLTVTSAQKNPTAFYLCASSMSGGRSSYEQYFGPGTRLTVT.

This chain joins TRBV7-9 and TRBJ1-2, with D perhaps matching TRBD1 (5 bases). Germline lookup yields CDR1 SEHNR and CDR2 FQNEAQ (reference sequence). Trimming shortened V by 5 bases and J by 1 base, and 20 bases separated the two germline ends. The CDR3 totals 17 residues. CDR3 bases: TGTGCCAGCAGCCCCGATTGGGCGCAGGGAGGTAACTATGGCTACACCTTC. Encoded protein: CASSPDWAQGGNYGYTF.

The CDR3 bases are TGCAGCGTTGAAGATGCCCAGGGTCATGAGCAGTACTTC. Amino acid sequence: CSVEDAQGHEQYF. The chain couples TRBV29-1 to TRBJ2-7; possible D gene TRBD1, 5 bases. V lost 0 bases and J 7 bases, leaving 13 bases between the germline ends. CDR1 and CDR2 (germline): SQVTM, ANQGSEA. The CDR3 extends over 13 amino acids.

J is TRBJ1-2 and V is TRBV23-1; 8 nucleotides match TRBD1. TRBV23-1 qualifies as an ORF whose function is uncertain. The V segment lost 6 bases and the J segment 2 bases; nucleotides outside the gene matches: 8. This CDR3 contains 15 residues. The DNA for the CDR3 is TGCGCCAGCAGGAGACGGACAGGGAACAACTATGGCTACACCTTC. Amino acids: CASRRRTGNNYGYTF.

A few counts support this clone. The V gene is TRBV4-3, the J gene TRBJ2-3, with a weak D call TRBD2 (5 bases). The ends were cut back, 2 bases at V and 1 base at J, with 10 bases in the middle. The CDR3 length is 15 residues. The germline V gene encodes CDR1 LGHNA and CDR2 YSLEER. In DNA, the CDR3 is TGCGCCAGCAGCCAACAACTAGGGCGCACAGATACGCAGTATTTT. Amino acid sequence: CASSQQLGRTDTQYF.